This record concerns one T cell receptor beta chain sequence. The data originate from a study of shared T cell receptors in the human thymus. Assay: immunoSEQ multiplex PCR; the TCRdb copy retains only in-frame clones and omits some. The table lists 65,000 to 70,000 clones, roughly 96% of them singletons. The clonotype was recovered from a human donor. The sample taken for sequencing was thymocytes.

The CDR3 region is CASSLESGKTSYEQYF. DNA for the CDR3: TGCGCCAGCAGCTTGGAGAGCGGGAAAACATCCTACGAGCAGTACTTC. V is TRBV5-1 and J is TRBJ2-7; 7 nucleotides align to TRBD2. Germline lookup yields CDR1 SGHRS and CDR2 YFSETQ. This CDR3 has 16 amino acids. Trimming cost V 0 bases and J 1 base; bases outside gene matches: 7.